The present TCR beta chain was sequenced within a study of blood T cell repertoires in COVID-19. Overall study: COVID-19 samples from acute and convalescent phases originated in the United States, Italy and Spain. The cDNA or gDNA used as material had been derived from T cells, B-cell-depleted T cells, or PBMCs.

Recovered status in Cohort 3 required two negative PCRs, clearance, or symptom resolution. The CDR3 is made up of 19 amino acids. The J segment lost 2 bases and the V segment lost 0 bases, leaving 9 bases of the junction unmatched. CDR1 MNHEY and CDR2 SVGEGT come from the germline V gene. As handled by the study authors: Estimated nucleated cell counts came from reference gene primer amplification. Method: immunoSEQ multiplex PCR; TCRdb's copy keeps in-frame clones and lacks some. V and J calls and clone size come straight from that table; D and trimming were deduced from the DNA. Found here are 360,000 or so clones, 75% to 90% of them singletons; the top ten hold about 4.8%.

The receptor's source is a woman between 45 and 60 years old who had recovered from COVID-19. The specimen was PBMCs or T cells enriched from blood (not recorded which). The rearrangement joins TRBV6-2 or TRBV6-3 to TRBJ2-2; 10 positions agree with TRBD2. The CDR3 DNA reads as TGTGCCAGCAGTTACTCGGTCGGGCTAGCGGGGGCCAACACCGGGGAGCTGTTTTTT. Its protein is CASSYSVGLAGANTGELFF.